The 10 T cell receptor beta chains reported below all come from one sample, sequenced in a study of cytomegalovirus exposure and HLA in healthy donors. The PCR employed 60 Vbeta primers together with 13 Jbeta primers. Sequencing was performed with immunoSEQ multiplex PCR; in TCRdb, only in-frame clones are kept and a portion is missing. The table has 73,000 or so clones, roughly four fifths seen once. The sample taken for sequencing was PBMCs. Receptors were obtained from a human donor in good health.

This clone was counted a few times. V and J are TRBV7-8 and TRBJ1-3; tentative D call: TRBD1 (5 bases). The CDR3 length is 13 residues. V lost 8 bases and J lost 5, with 13 bases in between. Germline V gene data show CDR1 as SGHVS and CDR2 as FQNEAQ. CDR3 nucleotides: TGTGCCAGCGGCCCGGGGGGTCGAAACACCATATATTTT. Protein sequence: CASGPGGRNTIYF. The full variable domain, with the rest looked up from reference TRBV7-8 and TRBJ1-3, is GAGVSQSPRYKVAKRGQDVALRCDPISGHVSLFWYQQALGQGPEFLTYFQNEAQLDKSGLPSDRFFAERPEGSVSTLKIQRTQQEDSAVYLCASGPGGRNTIYFGEGSWLTVV.

The rearrangement links TRBV5-1 to TRBJ2-3; 15 nucleotides line up with TRBD2. CDR1 and CDR2 from the germline V gene are SGHRS and YFSETQ. V dropped 4 bases and J dropped 5; count of bases not matched to a gene: 14. The CDR3 covers 19 residues. The CDR3 region has the DNA TGCGCCAGCAGCCCGGAGGGGCGGACTAGCGGGGGGGCCGTAGATACGCAGTATTTT. The encoded protein is CASSPEGRTSGGAVDTQYF.

The CDR3 DNA reads TGTGCCAGCAGCCTAGAGCACGGGGGGGCCGGGTACAATGAGCAGTTCTTC. It is translated as CASSLEHGGAGYNEQFF. This chain links TRBV7-3 with TRBJ2-1; 8 positions agree with TRBD2. J gave up 4 bases and V 5 bases, and 13 bases lay outside the gene matches. This CDR3 is built from 17 residues. CDR1 is SGHTA, CDR2 FQGTGA, per germline.

This sequence joins TRBV2 and TRBJ1-4, with D possibly TRBD1 on 6 matching bases. Germline V gene lookup returns CDR1 SNHLY and CDR2 FYNNEI. The CDR3 runs to 14 residues. The ends were cut back, 7 bases at V and 3 bases at J, with 12 bases in the middle. The CDR3 protein is CASTMDSPNEKLFF. In DNA form, the CDR3 reads TGTGCCAGCACCATGGACAGTCCTAATGAAAAACTGTTTTTT.

The chain carries TRBV4-1 and TRBJ2-3; 13 bases map to TRBD2. With 5 bases clipped from V and 4 bases from J, the junction kept 6 bases outside the gene matches. Germline loops: CDR1 MGHRA, CDR2 YSYEKL. The CDR3 spans 16 residues. The CDR3 here is CASSARTSGGSDTQYF. CDR3 bases: TGCGCCAGCAGCGCTCGGACTAGCGGGGGTTCAGATACGCAGTATTTT.

Only a few counts were recorded for this clone. This chain joins TRBV18 and TRBJ1-3, with D possibly matching TRBD1 (6 bases). Germline V gene lookup returns CDR1 KGHSH and CDR2 LQKENI. This CDR3 spans 15 amino acids. Trimming cost V 8 bases and J 0 bases, with 14 bases left between them. CDR3 region: CASATGHLSGNTIYF. The CDR3 bases are TGTGCCAGCGCTACAGGGCACCTCTCTGGAAACACCATATATTTT.

V usage is TRBV19 and J usage is TRBJ1-3; possibly TRBD1 for D (5 bases). V was shortened by 0 bases and J by 0 bases, with 12 bases between the two germline ends. Germline CDR1 and CDR2: LNHDA and SQIVND (reference sequence). There are 17 residues in the CDR3. The CDR3 region is CASSIDPTVSSGNTIYF. In DNA, the CDR3 is TGTGCCAGTAGTATAGACCCGACAGTGAGCTCTGGAAACACCATATATTTT. Filled out from reference TRBV19 and TRBJ1-3, the complete variable domain reads DGGITQSPKYLFRKEGQNVTLSCEQNLNHDAMYWYRQDPGQGLRLIYYSQIVNDFQKGDIAEGYSVSREKKESFPLTVTSAQKNPTAFYLCASSIDPTVSSGNTIYFGEGSWLTVV.

The chain employs TRBV7-3 and TRBJ1-1; no definite D call. Per germline, CDR1 SGHTA and CDR2 FQGTGA. Between the trimmed V and J ends, which lost 5 bases and 4 bases, there was a span of 11 bases. The CDR3 spans 13 residues. The CDR3 sequence is CASSQVQSTEAFF. As DNA, the CDR3 is TGTGCCAGCAGCCAAGTGCAGTCCACTGAAGCTTTCTTT. Full variable domain (outside the CDR3, taken from reference TRBV7-3 and TRBJ1-1): GAGVSQTPSNKVTEKGKYVELRCDPISGHTALYWYRQSLGQGPEFLIYFQGTGAADDSGLPNDRFFAVRPEGSVSTLKIQRTERGDSAVYLCASSQVQSTEAFFGQGTRLTVV.

The chain combines TRBV4-3 with TRBJ2-5; no clear D. Trimming took 0 bases from V and 5 from J, leaving 7 bases between them. Germline assignment: CDR1 LGHNA and CDR2 YSLEER. The CDR3 loop spans 13 amino acids. CDR3 amino acids: CASSQDLFETQYF. The DNA for the CDR3 is TGCGCCAGCAGCCAAGATCTTTTTGAGACCCAGTACTTC.

The gene calls are TRBV10-3 and TRBJ1-2; no clear D. V was clipped by 2 bases and J by 2 bases, with 9 bases between them. This CDR3 comprises 14 residues. Germline CDR1 ENHRY, CDR2 SYGVKD. The CDR3 region has the DNA TGTGCCATCAGTGAGGCGGCAGACAACTATGGCTACACCTTC. This translates into CAISEAADNYGYTF.